This TCR beta chain came from a study of blood T cell repertoires in COVID-19. Study context: The origin of the acute and convalescent COVID-19 samples was the United States, Italy and Spain. In each case, the material was cDNA or gDNA derived from T cells, B-cell-depleted T cells, or PBMCs.

The CDR3 has 14 amino acids. The germline gives CDR1 KGHDR, CDR2 SFDVKD. Trimming shortened V by 9 bases and J by 4 bases, and 16 bases separated the two germline ends. Methods used by the authors: Amplifying reference gene primers gave estimates of nucleated cell counts. Only in-frame clones appear in the TCRdb table, and some are missing; sequencing was by immunoSEQ multiplex PCR. The DNA gave D and trimming, while V, J and clone size come from that table. The profile shows a few hundred thousand clones, 80% to 90% of them singletons. The sequenced sample consisted of peripheral blood. This TCR was recovered from a woman between 70 and 85 years old with COVID-19, enrolled during active disease. The chain links TRBV24-1 to TRBJ2-3; D uncertain. The CDR3 DNA follows: TGTGCCACCTCACTTGCCGGAGTTCCAGATACGCAGTATTTT. Translated, it gives CATSLAGVPDTQYF.